This T cell receptor (beta chain) emerged from a study of cytomegalovirus exposure and HLA in healthy donors. Both 60 Vbeta primers and 13 Jbeta primers went into the PCR. TCRdb's table, derived via immunoSEQ multiplex PCR, lists solely in-frame clones and lacks some. The sample consists of some 150,000 clones, over 75% of them appearing once. CDR3 length: 14 amino acids. Germline lookup yields CDR1 MNHEY and CDR2 SMNVEV (reference sequence). Trimming pared 1 base from V and 1 base from J, leaving 7 bases between. In its sample, this clone was seen a few times. The clonotype was recovered from a middle-aged man in good health and CMV-seropositive. The sequencing input was PBMCs. This chain joins TRBV27 and TRBJ1-1; a possible D gene is TRBD1 (6 bases). CDR3 sequence (DNA): TGTGCCAGCAGTTTATACAGGGCGAACACTGAAGCTTTCTTT. Translation gives CASSLYRANTEAFF.